Shown below are 10 T cell receptor beta chains from a single sample sequenced in a study of technical replicates of blood from a few donors. Sequencing used immunoSEQ multiplex PCR; TCRdb keeps in-frame clones, though not all of them. The sample carries more than 60,000 clones, about 92% recorded once. The sequencing input was T cells isolated from PBMCs. The receptors come from a human donor in good health.

The chain has TRBV13 and TRBJ2-1; 9 bases are a match to TRBD2. The germline gives CDR1 PRHDT, CDR2 FYEKMQ (reference sequence). This CDR3 contains 16 residues. After removal of 4 bases from V and 10 bases from J, the junction contained 14 bases not matched to a gene. The CDR3 sequence: CASSYDGTSRWGEQFF. CDR3 coding DNA: TGTGCCAGCAGCTATGACGGGACTAGCAGATGGGGGGAGCAGTTCTTC.

A remark on this clone: This sample includes further DNA sequences coding for the same CDR3. The chain uses TRBV25-1 and TRBJ2-7; weak D call: TRBD2 (6 bases). The CDR3 sequence is 12 residues long. Germline CDR1 reads MGHDK; CDR2 reads SYGVNS. Trimming removed 5 bases from V and 4 bases from J, with 9 bases in between. The CDR3 region is CASSTGTYEQYF. DNA for the CDR3: TGTGCCAGCAGTACTGGGACTTACGAGCAGTACTTC.

J is TRBJ2-3 and V is TRBV9; 10 bases agree with TRBD1. V lost 2 bases and J lost 3; bases outside the gene matches: 6. From germline, CDR1 is SGDLS and CDR2 YYNGEE. The CDR3 loop spans 16 amino acids. The CDR3 DNA sequence: TGTGCCAGCAGCGTGGTGACAGGGGGCACGACAGATACGCAGTATTTT. Translated, it gives CASSVVTGGTTDTQYF.

The V gene is TRBV15, the J gene TRBJ1-5; perhaps TRBD1 as D (5 bases). Trimming pared 1 base from V and 9 bases from J, leaving 10 bases between. Germline V gives CDR1 LNHNV, CDR2 YYDKDF (reference sequence). CDR3 length: 13 amino acids. CDR3 sequence reads: CATSRGGGWPQHF. For the CDR3, the DNA is TGTGCCACCAGCAGAGGCGGGGGATGGCCCCAGCATTTT.

The chain recombines TRBV5-1 with TRBJ1-4; 7 positions match TRBD1. The ends lost 4 bases at V and 1 base at J; junction bases unmatched: 4. The CDR3 has 15 residues. Germline CDR1 SGHRS, CDR2 YFSETQ. For the CDR3, the DNA is TGCGCCAGCAGCATTCGGACAGGAACTAATGAAAAACTGTTTTTT. Amino acid sequence: CASSIRTGTNEKLFF.

This clone was counted once. V gene TRBV21-1 combines with J gene TRBJ2-7; TRBD1 is the table's D call, not checked against the DNA. TRBV21-1 is marked as a pseudogene. This CDR3 comprises 17 residues. The chain's CDR3 is CASSKSCETGGPWEQYF. The CDR3 coding sequence is TGTGCCAGCAGCAAATCTTGTGAGACAGGGGGCCCCTGGGAGCAGTACTTC.

J is TRBJ2-3 and V is TRBV30, with a possible D match to TRBD1 (7 bases). Trimming cost V 2 bases and J 8 bases, with 14 bases left between them. CDR1 is GTSNPN, CDR2 SVGIG, per germline (reference sequence). This CDR3 has 13 residues. The CDR3 coding sequence is TGTGCCTGGAGTATCTCAGGGGGAGGTACGCAGTATTTT. Its translation is CAWSISGGGTQYF.

The chain links TRBV19 to TRBJ1-2; 7 nucleotides agree with TRBD1. Germline loops: CDR1 LNHDA, CDR2 SQIVND (reference sequence). Trimming took 3 bases from V and 6 from J; bases not matched to a gene: 4. The CDR3 loop spans 13 amino acids. CDR3 amino acids: CASSIIDRDGYTF. The CDR3 nucleotides are TGTGCCAGTAGTATCATCGACAGGGATGGCTACACCTTC. Full variable domain (missing parts from reference TRBV19 and TRBJ1-2): DGGITQSPKYLFRKEGQNVTLSCEQNLNHDAMYWYRQDPGQGLRLIYYSQIVNDFQKGDIAEGYSVSREKKESFPLTVTSAQKNPTAFYLCASSIIDRDGYTFGSGTRLTVV.

By share, this clone counts as medium-sized. CDR3 amino acids: CASSVTTKGGYTF. In DNA, the CDR3 is TGTGCCAGTAGTGTGACTACGAAAGGGGGCTACACCTTC. This sequence joins TRBV19 and TRBJ1-2; D is uncertain. Germline CDR1 and CDR2: LNHDA and SQIVND (reference sequence). The V and J ends lost 5 bases and 8 bases respectively, with 15 bases between them. There are 13 residues in the CDR3. Combining the CDR3 with reference TRBV19 and TRBJ1-2 gives the whole variable domain DGGITQSPKYLFRKEGQNVTLSCEQNLNHDAMYWYRQDPGQGLRLIYYSQIVNDFQKGDIAEGYSVSREKKESFPLTVTSAQKNPTAFYLCASSVTTKGGYTFGSGTRLTVV.

V usage is TRBV6-6 and J usage is TRBJ2-1, with D possibly TRBD2 on 6 matching bases. Germline loops: CDR1 MNHNY, CDR2 SVGAGI (reference sequence). The CDR3 spans 14 residues. The ends were cut back, 3 bases at V and 3 bases at J, with 9 bases in the middle. The CDR3 protein is CASSYAAGYNEQFF. CDR3 bases: TGTGCCAGCAGTTATGCAGCGGGCTACAATGAGCAGTTCTTC.